This T cell receptor (beta chain) was identified in a study of PD-1 blockade in classical Hodgkin lymphoma. Study results and caveats: Differences between repertoires have undefined causes, possibly disease activity or prior therapy.

Measured with immunoSEQ multiplex PCR; TCRdb has only the in-frame clones, and not every one. The table includes more than 140,000 clones, approximately 80% detected once. Germline CDR1 and CDR2: SGHRS and YFSETQ. The CDR3 loop spans 15 amino acids. The ends lost 0 bases at V and 6 bases at J; junction bases unmatched: 7. Turning to this clone: Its target is unknown.

After autologous stem cell transplantation all patients relapsed, and prior brentuximab vedotin exposure differed between cohorts. Complete response, partial response or progressive disease constituted the best response categories observed. V gene TRBV5-1 combines with J gene TRBJ2-7; 9 nucleotides agree with TRBD1. This TCR was recovered from a human donor with classical Hodgkin lymphoma. The material was peripheral blood mononuclear cells (PBMCs), obtained before the second cycle of nivolumab. The CDR3 reads CASSLGGQGTGEQYF. The CDR3 DNA follows: TGCGCCAGCAGCTTGGGGGGACAGGGAACGGGCGAGCAGTACTTC.